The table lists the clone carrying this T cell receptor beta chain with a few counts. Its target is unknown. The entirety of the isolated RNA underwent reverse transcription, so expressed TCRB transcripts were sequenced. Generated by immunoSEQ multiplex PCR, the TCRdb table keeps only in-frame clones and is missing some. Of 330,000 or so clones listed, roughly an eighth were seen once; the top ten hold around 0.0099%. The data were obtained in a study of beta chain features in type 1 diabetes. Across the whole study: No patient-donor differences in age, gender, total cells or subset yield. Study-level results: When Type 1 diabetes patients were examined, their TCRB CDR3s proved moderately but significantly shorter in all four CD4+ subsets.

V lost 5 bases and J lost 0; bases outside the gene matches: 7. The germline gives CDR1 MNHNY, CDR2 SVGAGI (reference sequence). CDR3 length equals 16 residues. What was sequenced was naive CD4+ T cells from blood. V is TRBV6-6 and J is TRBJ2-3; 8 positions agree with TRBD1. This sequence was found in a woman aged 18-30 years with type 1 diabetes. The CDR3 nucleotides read TGTGCCAGCAGTGGACGACAGGGGACGAGCACAGATACGCAGTATTTT. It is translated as CASSGRQGTSTDTQYF.